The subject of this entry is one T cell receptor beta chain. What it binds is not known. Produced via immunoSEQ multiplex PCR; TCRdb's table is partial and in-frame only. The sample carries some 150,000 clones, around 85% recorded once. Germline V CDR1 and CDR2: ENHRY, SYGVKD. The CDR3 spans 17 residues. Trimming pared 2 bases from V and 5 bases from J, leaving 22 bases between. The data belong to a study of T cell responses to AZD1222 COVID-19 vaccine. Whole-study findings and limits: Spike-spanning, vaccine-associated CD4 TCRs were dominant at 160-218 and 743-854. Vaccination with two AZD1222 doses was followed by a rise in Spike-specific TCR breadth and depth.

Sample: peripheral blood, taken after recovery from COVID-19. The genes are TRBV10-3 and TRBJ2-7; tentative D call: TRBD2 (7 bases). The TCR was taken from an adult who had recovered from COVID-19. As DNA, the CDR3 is TGTGCCATCAGTGAGGGGGGGGGCAGGAGGATATTGGACGAGCAGTACTTC. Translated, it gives CAISEGGGRRILDEQYF.